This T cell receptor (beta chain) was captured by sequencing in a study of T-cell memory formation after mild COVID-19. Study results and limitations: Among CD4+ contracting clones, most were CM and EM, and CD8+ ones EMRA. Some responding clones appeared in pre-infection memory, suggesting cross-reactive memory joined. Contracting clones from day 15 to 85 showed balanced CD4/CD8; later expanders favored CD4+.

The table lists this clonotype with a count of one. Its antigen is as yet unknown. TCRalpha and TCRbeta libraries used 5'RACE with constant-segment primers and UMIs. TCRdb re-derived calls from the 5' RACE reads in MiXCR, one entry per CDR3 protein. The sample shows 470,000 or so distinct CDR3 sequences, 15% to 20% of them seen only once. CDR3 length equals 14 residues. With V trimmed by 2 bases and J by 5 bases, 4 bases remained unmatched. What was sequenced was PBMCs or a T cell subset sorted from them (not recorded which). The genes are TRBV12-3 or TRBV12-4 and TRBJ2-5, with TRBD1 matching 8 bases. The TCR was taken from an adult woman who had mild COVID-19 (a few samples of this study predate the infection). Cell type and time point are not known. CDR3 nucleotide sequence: TGTGCCAGCAGTTTATCAGGGGGCACGGAGACCCAGTACTTC. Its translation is CASSLSGGTETQYF.